The rows below give T cell receptor beta chains drawn from one sample of a study of graft-versus-host responses after intestinal transplantation. Assay used: immunoSEQ multiplex PCR; TCRdb lists only in-frame clones, some missing. This sample has just under 85,000 clones, with around 90% found just once. Their antigen targets remain unknown. Sequenced material: unstimulated CD8+ T cells sorted from spleen or lymph node cells, taken before transplant. Receptors were obtained from a human donor who was the organ donor for an intestinal transplant. The CDR3 runs from the conserved cysteine through the conserved F or W. D genes are given only for firm matches.

j_gene | v_gene | len | d_gene | CDR3aa
TRBJ1-2 | TRBV9 | 15 | TRBD1 | CASSERGTAYYGYTF
TRBJ1-1 | TRBV27 | 15 | - | CASSLDADGNTEAFF
TRBJ2-1 | TRBV10-1 | 15 | TRBD2 | CASSERGLASAEQFF
TRBJ1-1 | TRBV6-6 | 14 | - | CASSYLARNTEAFF
TRBJ2-2 | TRBV5-6 | 15 | - | CASSLAAGITGELFF
TRBJ2-1 | TRBV9 | 17 | TRBD2 | CASSGPFGLAAYNEQFF
TRBJ2-7 | TRBV19 | 15 | - | CASSIDHWSSYEQYF
TRBJ2-3 | TRBV7-8 | 16 | TRBD1 | CASSLGTGGSTDTQYF
TRBJ1-1 | TRBV11-2 | 14 | TRBD1 | CASSSTGPGTEAFF
TRBJ2-2 | TRBV11-2 | 16 | - | CASREGSRGTTGELFF
TRBJ2-7 | TRBV6-5 | 14 | TRBD2 | CASGPGGGGYEQYF
TRBJ1-1 | TRBV27 | 16 | TRBD1 | CASSFGDRGFGTEAFF
TRBJ2-5 | TRBV6-5 | 15 | - | CASSYAGANQETQYF
TRBJ1-5 | TRBV4-1 | 15 | - | CASSQVGDINQPQHF
TRBJ1-6 | TRBV5-1 | 14 | - | CASSPQTGGSPLHF
TRBJ2-7 | TRBV16 | 16 | TRBD1 | CASSQGRTGVTYEQYF
TRBJ1-1 | TRBV27 | 13 | - | CASSGGSNTEAFF
TRBJ2-1 | TRBV29-1 | 11 | - | CSVRKGNEQFF
TRBJ2-3 | TRBV6-4 | 14 | TRBD2 | CASSVAGGTDTQYF
TRBJ2-3 | TRBV30 | 12 | - | CAWSWGPDTQYF
TRBJ2-7 | TRBV29-1 | 13 | TRBD2 | CSGRASGTYEQYF
TRBJ1-4 | TRBV5-4 | 15 | TRBD1 | CASSFRQGNNEKLFF
TRBJ2-7 | TRBV6-1 | 15 | TRBD1 | CASSEWDRGSYEQYF
TRBJ2-2 | TRBV7-9 | 15 | - | CASSLRDSNTGELFF
TRBJ2-7 | TRBV27 | 15 | TRBD1 | CASSFEPGGLYEQYF
TRBJ2-3 | TRBV5-1 | 18 | - | CASSPGHFRDFFTDTQYF
TRBJ1-5 | TRBV6-6 | 12 | - | CASERTNQPQHF
TRBJ2-7 | TRBV27 | 14 | - | CASSPDSSAYEQYF
TRBJ2-5 | TRBV11-2 | 14 | - | CASSLAGGQETQYF
TRBJ2-2 | TRBV9 | 17 | TRBD2 | CASSGIAGGLDTGELFF
TRBJ2-1 | TRBV23-1 | 14 | - | CASSQSARQSKQFF
TRBJ2-1 | TRBV7-3 | 16 | TRBD2 | CASSSGLAGSYNEQFF
TRBJ2-5 | TRBV4-2 | 15 | - | CASSQAPGSGETQYF
TRBJ2-2 | TRBV7-9 | 15 | - | CASSLVGLNTGELFF
TRBJ2-7 | TRBV2 | 14 | TRBD2 | CASSVTSGSGEQYF
TRBJ2-3 | TRBV5-3 | 15 | - | CARRPKRDCLDTQYF
TRBJ2-1 | TRBV7-3 | 11 | - | CASSLGTEQFF
TRBJ2-2 | TRBV4-2 | 17 | - | CASSQDKGYANTGELFF
TRBJ1-1 | TRBV27 | 14 | TRBD1 | CASWARTGNTEAFF
TRBJ1-2 | TRBV5-1 | 17 | - | CASSLAVGAQEAYGYTF
TRBJ2-6 | TRBV14 | 15 | - | CASSSGASGANVLTF
TRBJ2-3 | TRBV7-7 | 13 | - | CASSRSSTDTQYF
TRBJ1-5 | TRBV6-1 | 14 | - | CASSFRGSNQPQHF
TRBJ2-6 | TRBV11-2 | 18 | - | CASSHGIPGLSGANVLTF
TRBJ1-1 | TRBV5-4 | 12 | - | CATEDGSTEAFF
TRBJ1-1 | TRBV6-5 | 13 | TRBD1 | CASSYGTEAEAFF
TRBJ2-7 | TRBV5-4 | 13 | - | CASSLGLFYEQYF
TRBJ1-1 | TRBV6-5 | 13 | - | CASSYILNTEAFF
TRBJ2-7 | TRBV19 | 14 | TRBD1 | CASSPGTASYEQYF
TRBJ2-1 | TRBV7-6 | 15 | - | CASSRPDDGYNEQFF
TRBJ2-1 | TRBV5-6 | 13 | - | CASSLYGINEQFF
TRBJ1-3 | TRBV10-2 | 16 | - | CASSESLTLPGNTIYF
TRBJ2-5 | TRBV7-9 | 13 | - | CASSRGLEETQYF
TRBJ2-4 | TRBV6-5 | 13 | - | CASSYGAKNIQYF
TRBJ2-7 | TRBV10-3 | 13 | - | CAIRSRLSYEQYF